This T cell receptor (beta chain) was sequenced in a study of cytomegalovirus exposure and HLA in healthy donors. Study-wide context: Unique TCR beta sequences numbering approximately 100 million came from approximately 180 million T cells in an earlier analysis. Findings and caveats of the study: Rates of TCR association differed by HLA locus in a later analysis, with DRB1 highest and HLA-C lowest. Accurate HLA-A and HLA-B prediction from TCR beta sequences was reported for most subjects.

The CDR3 totals 13 residues. Per germline, CDR1 ENHRY and CDR2 SYGVKD. Trimming removed 9 bases from V and 2 bases from J; junction bases left unmatched: 4. Donors sampled were nominally healthy, though unrecorded immune exposures were likely. The PCR employed 60 Vbeta primers together with 13 Jbeta primers. Data came from immunoSEQ multiplex PCR; TCRdb stores just in-frame clones and leaves some out. The sample has around 120,000 clones; approximately 82% are singletons. Concerning this clone: As yet, its antigen is unknown.

The sequence was collected from a boy between 2 and 10 years old in good health and CMV-seronegative. The chain joins TRBV10-3 to TRBJ1-1; TRBD1 aligns across 9 bases. The specimen was PBMCs. CDR3 sequence: CAMRTGDNTEAFF. DNA of the CDR3: TGTGCCATGCGGACAGGGGATAACACTGAAGCTTTCTTT.